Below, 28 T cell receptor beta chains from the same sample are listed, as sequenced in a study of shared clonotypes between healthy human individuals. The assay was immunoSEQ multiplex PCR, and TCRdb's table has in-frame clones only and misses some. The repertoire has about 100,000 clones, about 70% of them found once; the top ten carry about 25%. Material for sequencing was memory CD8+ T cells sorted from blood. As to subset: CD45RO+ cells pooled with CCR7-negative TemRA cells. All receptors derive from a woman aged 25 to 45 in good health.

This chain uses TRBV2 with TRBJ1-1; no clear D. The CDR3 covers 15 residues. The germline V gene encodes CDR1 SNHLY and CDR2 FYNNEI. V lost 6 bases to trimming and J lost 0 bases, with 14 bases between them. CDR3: CASRRDLTLNTEAFF. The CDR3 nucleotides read TGTGCCAGCAGACGCGACCTAACTTTGAACACTGAAGCTTTCTTT.

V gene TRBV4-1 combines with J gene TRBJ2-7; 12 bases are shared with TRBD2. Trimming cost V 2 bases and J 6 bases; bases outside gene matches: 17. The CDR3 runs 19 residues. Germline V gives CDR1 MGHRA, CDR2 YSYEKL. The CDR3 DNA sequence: TGCGCCAGCAGCCAAACCTATATTCTCCGGACTAGCGGGGTTTTCGAGCAGTACTTC. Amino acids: CASSQTYILRTSGVFEQYF.

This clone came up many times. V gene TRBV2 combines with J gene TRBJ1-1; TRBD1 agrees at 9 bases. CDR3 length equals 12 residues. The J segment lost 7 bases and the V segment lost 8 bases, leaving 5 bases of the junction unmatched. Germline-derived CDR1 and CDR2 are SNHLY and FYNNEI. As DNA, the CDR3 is TGTGCCAGCGAACGGGACAGGGATGAAGCTTTCTTT. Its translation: CASERDRDEAFF.

CDR3 bases: TGCGCCAGCAGCCAACTCCAGGGATCCAATAGAGGCTACACCTTC. Amino acids: CASSQLQGSNRGYTF. The chain carries TRBV4-1 and TRBJ1-2; D possibly corresponds to TRBD1 (5 bases). The CDR3 extends over 15 amino acids. Trimming pared 2 bases from V and 8 bases from J, leaving 18 bases between. Germline V gives CDR1 MGHRA, CDR2 YSYEKL.

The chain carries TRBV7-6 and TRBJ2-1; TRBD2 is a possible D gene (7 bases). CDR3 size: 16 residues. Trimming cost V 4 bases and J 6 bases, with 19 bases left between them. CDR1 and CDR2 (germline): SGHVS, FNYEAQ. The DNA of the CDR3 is TGTGCCAGCAGCTCCCATTTGGGGGAGGGGGTCAATGAGCAGTTCTTC. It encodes CASSSHLGEGVNEQFF.

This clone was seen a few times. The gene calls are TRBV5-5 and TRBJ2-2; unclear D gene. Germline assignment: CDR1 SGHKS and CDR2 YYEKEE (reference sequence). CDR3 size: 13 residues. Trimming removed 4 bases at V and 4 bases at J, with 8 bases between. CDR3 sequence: CASSPVPTGELFF. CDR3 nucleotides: TGTGCCAGCAGCCCCGTTCCCACCGGGGAGCTGTTTTTT.

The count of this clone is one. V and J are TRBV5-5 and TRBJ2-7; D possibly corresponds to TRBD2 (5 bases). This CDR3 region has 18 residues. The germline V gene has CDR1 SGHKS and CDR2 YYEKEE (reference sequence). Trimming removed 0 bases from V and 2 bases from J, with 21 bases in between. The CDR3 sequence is CASSLERYWFRATYEQYF. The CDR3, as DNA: TGTGCCAGCAGCTTGGAGCGGTACTGGTTTAGGGCAACCTACGAGCAGTACTTC.

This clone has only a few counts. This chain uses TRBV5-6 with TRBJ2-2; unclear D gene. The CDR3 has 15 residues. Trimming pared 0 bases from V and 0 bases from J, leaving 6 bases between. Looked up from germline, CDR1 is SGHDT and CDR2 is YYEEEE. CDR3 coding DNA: TGTGCCAGCAGCTTGGAGCCTACGAACACCGGGGAGCTGTTTTTT. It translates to CASSLEPTNTGELFF.

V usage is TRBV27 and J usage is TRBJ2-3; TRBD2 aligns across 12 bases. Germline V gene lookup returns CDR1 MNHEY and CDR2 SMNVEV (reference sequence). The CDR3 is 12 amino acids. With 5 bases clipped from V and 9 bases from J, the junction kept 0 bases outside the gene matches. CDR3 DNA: TGTGCCAGCAGTGGGACTAGCGGGACGCAGTATTTT. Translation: CASSGTSGTQYF.

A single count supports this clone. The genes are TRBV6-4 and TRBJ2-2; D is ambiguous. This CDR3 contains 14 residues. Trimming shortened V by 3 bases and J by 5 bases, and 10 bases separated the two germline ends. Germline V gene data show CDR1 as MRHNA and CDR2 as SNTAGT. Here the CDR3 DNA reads TGTGCCAGCAGTGAAGGCGTAGAGACCGGGGAGCTGTTTTTT. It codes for CASSEGVETGELFF.

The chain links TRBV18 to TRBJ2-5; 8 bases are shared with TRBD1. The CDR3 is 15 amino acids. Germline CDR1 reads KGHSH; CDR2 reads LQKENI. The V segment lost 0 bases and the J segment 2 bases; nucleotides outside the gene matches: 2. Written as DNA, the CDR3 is TGTGCCAGCTCACCACCTACAGGGGGTCAAGAGACCCAGTACTTC. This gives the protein CASSPPTGGQETQYF.

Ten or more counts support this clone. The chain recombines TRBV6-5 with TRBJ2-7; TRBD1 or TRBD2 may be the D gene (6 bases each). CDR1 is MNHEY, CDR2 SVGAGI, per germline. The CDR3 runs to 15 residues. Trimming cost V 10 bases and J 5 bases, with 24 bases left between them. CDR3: CATSEGDRELHEQYF. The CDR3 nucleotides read TGTGCCACCTCCGAGGGGGATCGGGAGCTCCACGAGCAGTACTTC.

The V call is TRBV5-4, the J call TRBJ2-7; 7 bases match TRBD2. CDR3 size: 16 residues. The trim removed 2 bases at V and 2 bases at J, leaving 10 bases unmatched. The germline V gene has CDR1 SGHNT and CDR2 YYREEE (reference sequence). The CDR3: CASSFFIAGVPYEQYF. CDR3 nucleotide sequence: TGTGCCAGCAGCTTTTTCATCGCGGGAGTTCCCTACGAGCAGTACTTC. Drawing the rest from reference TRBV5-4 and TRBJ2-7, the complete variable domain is ETGVTQSPTHLIKTRGQQVTLRCSSQSGHNTVSWYQQALGQGPQFIFQYYREEENGRGNFPPRFSGLQFPNYSSELNVNALELDDSALYLCASSFFIAGVPYEQYFGPGTRLTVT.

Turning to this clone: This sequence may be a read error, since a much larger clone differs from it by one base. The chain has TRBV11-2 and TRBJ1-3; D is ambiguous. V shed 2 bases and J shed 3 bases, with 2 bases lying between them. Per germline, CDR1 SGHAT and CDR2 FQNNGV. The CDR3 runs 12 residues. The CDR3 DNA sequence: TGTGCCAGCAGCTTAAGTGGAAACACCATATATTTT. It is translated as CASSLSGNTIYF.

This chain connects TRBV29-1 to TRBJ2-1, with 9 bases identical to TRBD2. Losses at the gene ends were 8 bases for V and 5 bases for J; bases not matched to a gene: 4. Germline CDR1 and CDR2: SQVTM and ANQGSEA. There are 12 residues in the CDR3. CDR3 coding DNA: TGCAGCATAAGGACTAGCGACAATGAGCAGTTCTTC. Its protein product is CSIRTSDNEQFF.

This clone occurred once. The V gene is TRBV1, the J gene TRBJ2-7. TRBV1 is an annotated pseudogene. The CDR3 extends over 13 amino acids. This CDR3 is CTSSQEVAYEQYF. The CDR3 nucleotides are TGCACCAGCAGCCAAGAAGTGGCCTACGAGCAGTACTTC.

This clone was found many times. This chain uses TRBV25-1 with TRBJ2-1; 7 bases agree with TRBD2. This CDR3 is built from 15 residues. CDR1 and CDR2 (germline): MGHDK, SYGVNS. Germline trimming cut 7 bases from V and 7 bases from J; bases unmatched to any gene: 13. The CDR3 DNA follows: TGTGCCAGCACCCCGCGGGAGACGGGCTATAATGAGCAGTTCTTC. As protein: CASTPRETGYNEQFF.

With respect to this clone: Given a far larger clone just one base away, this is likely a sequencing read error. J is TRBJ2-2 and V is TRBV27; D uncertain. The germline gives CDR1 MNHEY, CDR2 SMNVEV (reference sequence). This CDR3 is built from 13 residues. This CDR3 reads CASSSTKTGELFF. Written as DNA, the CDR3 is TGTGCCAGCAGTTCAACGAAAACCGGGGAGCTGTTTTTT.

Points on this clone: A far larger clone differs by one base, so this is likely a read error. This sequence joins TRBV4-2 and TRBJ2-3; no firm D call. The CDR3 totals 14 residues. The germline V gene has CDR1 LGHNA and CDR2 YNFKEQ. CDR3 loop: CASGQGLESDTQYF. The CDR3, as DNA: TGTGCCAGCGGCCAAGGGCTAGAATCTGATACGCAGTATTTT.

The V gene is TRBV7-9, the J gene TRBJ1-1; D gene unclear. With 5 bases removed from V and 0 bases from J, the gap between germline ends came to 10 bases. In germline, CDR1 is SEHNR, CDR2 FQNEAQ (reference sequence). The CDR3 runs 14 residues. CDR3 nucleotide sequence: TGTGCCAGCAGCCTAGGACCGATGAACACTGAAGCTTTCTTT. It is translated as CASSLGPMNTEAFF.

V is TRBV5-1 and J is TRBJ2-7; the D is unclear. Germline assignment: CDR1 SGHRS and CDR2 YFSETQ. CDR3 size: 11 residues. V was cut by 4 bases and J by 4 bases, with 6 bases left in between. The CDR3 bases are TGCGCCAGCAGCGTGGGTTACGAGCAGTACTTC. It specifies CASSVGYEQYF.

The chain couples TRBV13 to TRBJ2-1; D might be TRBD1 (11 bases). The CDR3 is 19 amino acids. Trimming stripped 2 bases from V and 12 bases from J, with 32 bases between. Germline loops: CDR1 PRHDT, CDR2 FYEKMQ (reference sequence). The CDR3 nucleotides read TGTGCCAGCAGCTTACGAGGGACAGGGGGACTATTAGCGGGAGGAGGGCAGTTCTTC. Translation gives CASSLRGTGGLLAGGGQFF.

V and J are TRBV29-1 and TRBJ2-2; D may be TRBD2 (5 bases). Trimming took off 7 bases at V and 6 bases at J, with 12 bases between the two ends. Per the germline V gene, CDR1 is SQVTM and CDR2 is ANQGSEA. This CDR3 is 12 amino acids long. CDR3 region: CSAIGESGELFF. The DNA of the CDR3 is TGCAGCGCCATCGGGGAATCCGGGGAGCTGTTTTTT.

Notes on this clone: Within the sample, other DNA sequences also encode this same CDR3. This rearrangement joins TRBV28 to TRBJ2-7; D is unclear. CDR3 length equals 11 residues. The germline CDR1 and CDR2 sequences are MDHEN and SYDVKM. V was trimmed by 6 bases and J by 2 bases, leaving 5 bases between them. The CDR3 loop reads CASSFAYEQYF. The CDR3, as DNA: TGTGCCAGCAGCTTCGCCTACGAGCAGTACTTC. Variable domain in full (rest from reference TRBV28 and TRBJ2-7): DVKVTQSSRYLVKRTGEKVFLECVQDMDHENMFWYRQDPGLGLRLIYFSYDVKMKEKGDIPEGYSVSREKKERFSLILESASTNQTSMYLCASSFAYEQYFGPGTRLTVT.

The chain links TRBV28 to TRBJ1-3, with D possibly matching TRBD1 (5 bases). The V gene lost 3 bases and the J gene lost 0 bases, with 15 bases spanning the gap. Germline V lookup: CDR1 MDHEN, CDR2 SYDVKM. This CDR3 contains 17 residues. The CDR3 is CASSFWTTGPSGNTIYF. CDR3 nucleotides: TGTGCCAGCAGTTTTTGGACCACAGGACCCTCTGGAAACACCATATATTTT.

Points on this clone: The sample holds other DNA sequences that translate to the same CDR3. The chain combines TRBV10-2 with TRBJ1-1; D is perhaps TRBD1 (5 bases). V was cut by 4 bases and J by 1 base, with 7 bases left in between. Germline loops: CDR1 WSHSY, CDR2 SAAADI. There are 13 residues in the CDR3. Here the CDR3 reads CASSVTGNTEAFF. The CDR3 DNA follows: TGCGCCAGCAGTGTAACAGGGAACACTGAAGCTTTCTTT.

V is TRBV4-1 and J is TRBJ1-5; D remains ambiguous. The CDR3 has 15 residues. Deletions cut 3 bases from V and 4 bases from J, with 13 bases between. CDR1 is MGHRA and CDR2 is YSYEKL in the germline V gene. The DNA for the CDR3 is TGCGCCAGCAGCCAGGAAACGGAGGGTAATCAGCCCCAGCATTTT. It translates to CASSQETEGNQPQHF.

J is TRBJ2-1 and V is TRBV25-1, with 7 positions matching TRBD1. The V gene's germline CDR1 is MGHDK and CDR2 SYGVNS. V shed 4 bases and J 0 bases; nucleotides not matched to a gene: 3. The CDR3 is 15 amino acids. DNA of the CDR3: TGTGCCAGCAGTGGGGACAGTCTCTCCTACAATGAGCAGTTCTTC. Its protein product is CASSGDSLSYNEQFF.